The rows below give T cell receptor beta chains drawn from one sample of a study of T cells in Graves' hyperthyroidism and ophthalmopathy. TCRdb reanalysed the multiplex PCR reads using MiXCR and keeps one entry per CDR3 protein. The table includes more than 600,000 distinct CDR3 sequences, about 15% detected once. The sequencing sample was made of blood. Receptors were obtained from a young man with Graves' hyperthyroidism. Both conserved end residues are part of each CDR3. D genes are given only for firm matches. Part of the rows lack a size; the others show once, few, many or a class for expanded clones.

v_gene	j_gene	abundance	d_gene	CDR3aa	CDR3nt
TRBV20-1	TRBJ2-3	few	.	CSAYVSATDTQYF	TGCAGTGCTTATGTTAGCGCCACAGATACGCAGTATTTT
TRBV12-3/TRBV12-4	TRBJ2-7	many	TRBD2	CASRREGRYEQYF	TGTGCCAGCAGACGGGAGGGCCGCTACGAGCAGTACTTC
TRBV6-1	TRBJ1-1	.	.	CASFSVGGDVAFF	TGTGCCAGCTTCTCCGTCGGGGGGGATGTAGCTTTCTTT
TRBV19	TRBJ1-2	few	.	CASSMGIQERNYGYTF	TGTGCCAGTAGTATGGGTATACAGGAGCGGAACTATGGCTACACCTTC
TRBV20-1	TRBJ1-6	few	.	CSAGRSPLHF	TGCAGTGCGGGGAGGTCACCCCTCCACTTT
TRBV4-1	TRBJ1-2	.	.	CASSQELGAAYGYTF	TGCGCCAGCAGCCAAGAACTGGGGGCGGCCTATGGCTACACCTTC
TRBV3-1	TRBJ1-6	few	.	CASSPRTPGREINSPLHF	TGTGCCAGCAGCCCCCGGACGCCCGGCAGGGAAATTAATTCACCCCTCCACTTT
TRBV10-2	TRBJ1-5	.	TRBD1	CASRAGTGFDQPQHF	TGCGCCAGCAGGGCTGGGACAGGATTCGATCAGCCCCAGCATTTT
TRBV5-8	TRBJ2-3	few	TRBD1	CASSLSTGGFTDTQYF	TGTGCCAGCAGCTTGTCGACAGGGGGCTTCACAGATACGCAGTATTTT
TRBV29-1	TRBJ1-6	.	TRBD1	CSVATGDYNSPLHF	TGCAGCGTGGCGACAGGGGACTATAATTCACCCCTCCACTTT
TRBV20-1	TRBJ2-5	.	TRBD2	CSVPGLATQETQYF	TGCAGTGTTCCGGGACTAGCGACCCAAGAGACCCAGTACTTC
TRBV19	TRBJ2-3	.	.	CATRGDWMGDTQYF	TGTGCCACCCGGGGAGACTGGATGGGAGATACGCAGTATTTT
TRBV5-1	TRBJ1-2	few	.	CASSSQPDYGYTF	TGCGCCAGCAGCTCTCAGCCAGACTATGGCTACACCTTC
TRBV28	TRBJ2-3	few	TRBD1	CASSYRTGGTDTQYF	TGTGCCAGCAGTTATCGGACAGGGGGCACAGATACGCAGTATTTT
TRBV3-1	TRBJ2-7	many	.	CASSLDPYEQHF	TGTGCCAGCAGCCTCGATCCCTACGAGCAGCACTTC
TRBV30	TRBJ2-3	few	TRBD2	CAGNGLAGPDTQYF	TGTGCCGGGAATGGGCTAGCGGGACCAGATACGCAGTATTTT
TRBV7-3	TRBJ2-1	few	TRBD2	CASSPQTSGGSSYNEQFF	TGTGCCAGCAGCCCCCAGACTAGCGGGGGCAGCTCCTACAATGAGCAGTTCTTC
TRBV24-1	TRBJ2-5	few	TRBD2	CATSDLGRTRETQYF	TGTGCCACCAGTGATTTAGGACGGACTAGAGAGACCCAGTACTTC
TRBV18	TRBJ1-4	many	TRBD1	CASSPLGGTGNEKLFF	TGTGCCAGCTCACCCCTGGGCGGGACAGGGAACGAAAAACTGTTTTTT
TRBV20-1	TRBJ2-2	.	TRBD2	CSARDLGLATGELFF	TGCAGTGCTAGAGACTTGGGACTAGCGACCGGGGAGCTGTTTTTT
TRBV12-3/TRBV12-4	TRBJ2-3	many	.	CASNTVGGADTQYF	TGTGCCAGCAACACCGTGGGAGGCGCAGATACGCAGTATTTT
TRBV20-1	TRBJ2-1	few	TRBD1	CSAKRGPWNEQFF	TGCAGTGCTAAAAGGGGGCCTTGGAATGAGCAGTTCTTC
TRBV29-1	TRBJ2-1	.	.	CSVDGNSGKFF	TGCAGCGTTGATGGCAATTCAGGAAAGTTCTTC
TRBV5-1	TRBJ2-2	few	.	CASSFGVDTGELFF	TGCGCCAGCAGCTTTGGGGTTGACACCGGGGAGCTGTTTTTT
TRBV18	TRBJ2-7	many	TRBD2	CASSPPSGRLEQYF	TGTGCCAGCTCACCACCGAGCGGGAGACTCGAGCAGTACTTC
TRBV7-2	TRBJ2-7	many	.	CASSPAGGRAYEQYF	TGTGCCAGCAGCCCAGCTGGGGGACGGGCCTACGAGCAGTACTTC
TRBV15	TRBJ2-1	.	.	CATSRPGSSSYNEQFF	TGTGCCACCAGCAGACCCGGGTCTTCCTCCTACAATGAGCAGTTCTTC
TRBV19	TRBJ2-7	.	TRBD1	CASSMGQGAPYEQYF	TGTGCCAGTAGTATGGGACAGGGGGCCCCCTACGAGCAGTACTTC
TRBV12-3/TRBV12-4	TRBJ2-7	many	.	CASSLTTAYEQYF	TGTGCCAGCAGTTTAACGACAGCATACGAGCAGTACTTC
TRBV28	TRBJ2-1	many	.	CASSQNRVSVPYNEQFF	TGTGCCAGCAGCCAAAACAGGGTCTCGGTTCCCTACAATGAGCAGTTCTTC
TRBV28	TRBJ2-4	few	.	CASSLRSGGLLAKNIQYF	TGTGCCAGCAGTTTACGGTCTGGAGGGCTACTAGCCAAAAACATTCAGTACTTC
TRBV6-1	TRBJ2-7	many	.	CASSEASADEQYF	TGTGCCAGCAGTGAAGCCTCCGCGGACGAGCAGTACTTC